The present T cell receptor (beta chain) was sequenced within a study of beta chain features in type 1 diabetes. About the research overall: Patient and healthy donor groups were alike in age, gender and cell yields. Findings and limits, study-wide: In the patient group, naive, central memory and Treg TCRB repertoires seemed more alike than in the healthy donor group. All four CD4+ subsets from Type 1 diabetes patients carried moderately but significantly shorter TCRB CDR3s.

There are a few counts of this clone. Antigen unknown. Expressed TCRB transcripts were sequenced after all isolated RNA was converted to cDNA. Sequenced by immunoSEQ multiplex PCR; TCRdb stores in-frame clones only, minus some. Among about 260,000 clones, roughly 20% were seen once, and the ten largest hold less than 0.03%. Trimming took 5 bases from V and 1 from J, leaving 9 bases between them. Germline V CDR1 and CDR2: SGHTA, FQGTGA. There are 15 residues in the CDR3. The sample taken for sequencing was naive CD4+ T cells from blood. The TCR comes from a woman between 40 and 50 years old with type 1 diabetes. The chain is built from TRBV7-3 and TRBJ2-6, with D perhaps TRBD1 (6 bases). CDR3 amino acids: CASSPGQSGANVLTF. CDR3 DNA: TGTGCCAGCAGCCCCGGACAGTCTGGGGCCAACGTCCTGACTTTC.